This T cell receptor (beta chain) was identified in a study of blood T cell repertoires in COVID-19 (dated by TCRdb to the early 2020s). Regarding the study in general: The collaborator samples originated in the United States, Italy and Spain and spanned the acute and convalescent phases of COVID-19. The prospective study material was composed of cDNA or gDNA derived from T cells, B-cell-depleted T cells, or PBMCs. Deeply sampled blood TCRbeta repertoires from subjects exposed to, actively infected with, or recovered from COVID-19 were included in the dataset. The repertoires were made available in a free public database intended to serve as a resource for research on the immune response to SARS-CoV-2. Samples came from the ongoing ImmuneRACE study (first 160 participants) plus 1,254 subjects from 6 global collaborators. Nearly every sample came with metadata listing a de-identified subject ID, COVID-19 status, age in years and sex. Where available, HLA class I and class II types were obtained from metadata supplied by the sample provider rather than from assay-based typing. The paper as a whole reports these results and caveats: Clinical and demographic metadata were provided uncurated, with the amount varying by source and participant.

Whole blood was collected in K2EDTA tubes by collaborating institutions according to the institutions' own protocols. For TCRbeta analysis, collaborator samples were shipped as frozen whole blood, as isolated PBMCs, or as DNA extracted from either sample type. V is cut back by 5 bases and J by 4 bases, with 3 bases in the junction unmatched. CDR1 and CDR2 are read off the germline V gene (reference sequence) as SEHNR and FQNEAQ. Inclusive of the bounding cysteine and phenylalanine, the CDR3 is 13 residues long. Only CDR3 DNA remains: 39 bases, in frame from the first base. TCRbeta CDR3 regions were amplified from genomic DNA by means of the immunoSEQ Assay, a bias-controlled multiplex PCR. The published analysis was carried out like this. The number of nucleated cells in each sample was estimated by amplification of reference gene primers within the assay. To quantify the absolute abundance of each unique TCRbeta CDR3 rearrangement, sequence reads were collapsed and filtered. Productive Simpson clonality was computed per sample as the square root of Simpson's diversity index over productive rearrangements. TCRdb provides this immuneACCESS table in a form limited to in-frame rearrangements. Some clones are lacking; in checked studies, under half of them reflect an unresolved V gene, and why the rest are absent is not known. The V and J calls and clone size come from that table; D and trimming were worked out from the DNA. This sample is represented by some 130,000 clones; roughly 80% of them were singletons. The leading ten clones occupy 1.4% to 1.5% of the sample.

Remarks on this clone: Its recognized antigen is unknown. No per-base quality is available; no much larger clone lies one base away.

Recombination joined TRBV7-9 with TRBJ1-2; TRBD1 fits 8 bases in the junction. The TCR comes from a man between 60 and 75 years old with acute or convalescent COVID-19. The sample consisted of peripheral blood. The nucleotides read TGTGCCAGCAGCCCGGACAGGGCCTATGGCTACACCTTC. This sequence encodes CASSPDRAYGYTF.